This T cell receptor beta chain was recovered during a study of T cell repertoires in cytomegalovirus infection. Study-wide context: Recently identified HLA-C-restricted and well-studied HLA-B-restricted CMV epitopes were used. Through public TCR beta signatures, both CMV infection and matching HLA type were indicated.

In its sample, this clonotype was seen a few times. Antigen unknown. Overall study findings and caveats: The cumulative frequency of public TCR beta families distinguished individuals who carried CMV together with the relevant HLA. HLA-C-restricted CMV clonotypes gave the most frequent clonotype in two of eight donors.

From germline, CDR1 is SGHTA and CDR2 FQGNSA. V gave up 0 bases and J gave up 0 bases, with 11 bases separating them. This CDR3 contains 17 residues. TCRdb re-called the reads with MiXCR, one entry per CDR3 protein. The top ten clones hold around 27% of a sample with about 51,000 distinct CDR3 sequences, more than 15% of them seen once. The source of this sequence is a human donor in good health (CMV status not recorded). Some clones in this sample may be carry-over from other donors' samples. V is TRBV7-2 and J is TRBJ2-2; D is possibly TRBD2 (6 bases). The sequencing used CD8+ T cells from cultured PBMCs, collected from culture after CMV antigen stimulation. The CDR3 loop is CASSLARERPNTGELFF. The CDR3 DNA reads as TGTGCCAGCAGCTTAGCACGGGAGCGCCCGAACACCGGGGAGCTGTTTTTT.